The 6 T cell receptor beta chains below all came from one sample that was sequenced in a study of regulatory T cells in long-lasting Graves disease (TCRdb year 2021). This specimen's time point label, interpreted: newly diagnosed GD, antithyroid drugs for less than 3 months. For both TCR sequencing and RNA sequencing, RNA was extracted from PBMCs using TRIzol. Library method: multiplex PCR. The run used an Illumina HiSeq 4000. TCR beta libraries were built with iRepertoire HTBI primers and Arm-PCR amplification of CDR3 regions. TCRdb reanalyzed the raw reads on its own, using fastp at Q25 for trimming and MiXCR for clone calling, and kept in-frame beta chains. Each record represents a unique CDR3 protein, reported with the most common genes and DNA among its rows. Present in this sample are 400,000 to 550,000 distinct CDR3 sequences, 14% to 15% of which were seen just once. About a sixth of the sample belongs to the ten largest clones.

These data were likewise used in another study, on T cells in Graves' hyperthyroidism and ophthalmopathy.

Sequences were derived from peripheral blood mononuclear cells (PBMCs), sampled at new diagnosis, from a patient treated with antithyroid drugs. The receptor source for this set is a woman aged 25 to 45 with Graves disease. Donor details come from another sample of the same person, matched by shared clones.

This clonotype was recorded once. It may be a read error: a sequence one base away is much more abundant. This chain joins TRBV3-1 and TRBJ2-3, with D possibly matching TRBD1 (5 bases). The CDR3 extends over 14 amino acids. Germline values: CDR1 LGHDT, CDR2 YNNKEL (reference sequence). The CDR3 loop is CASIQGASTDTQYF. CDR3 in DNA: TGTGCCAGCATCCAAGGGGCTAGCACAGATACGCAGTATTTT.

This clonotype was counted ten times or more. J is TRBJ2-7 and V is TRBV10-3; TRBD1 matches 12 bases. Germline V CDR1 and CDR2: ENHRY, SYGVKD. The CDR3 spans 17 residues. J lost 5 bases, V lost 6 bases, and 14 bases had no gene match. DNA of the CDR3: TGTGCCATCAGGGGAGTGGGGACAGGGGGCGGTGGCAACGAGCAGTACTTC. Its protein product is CAIRGVGTGGGGNEQYF.

Ten or more counts support this clonotype. The chain is built from TRBV12-3 or TRBV12-4 and TRBJ1-1, with a tentative D call TRBD1 (6 bases). The CDR3 runs 15 residues. Between the trimmed V and J ends, which lost 3 bases and 3 bases, there was a span of 14 bases. For the CDR3, the DNA is TGTGCCAGCAGTTTTGGGGGCGCCCCGTACACTGAAGCTTTCTTT. This encodes CASSFGGAPYTEAFF.

Concerning this clonotype: This may come from a read error, since a much larger clone is one base off. The chain combines TRBV12-5 with TRBJ2-1; no firm D call. The J call could be wrong; TRBJ2-5 is a better fit for the DNA end. From germline, CDR1 is LGHNT and CDR2 FRNRAP. This CDR3 has 15 amino acids. CDR3 sequence: CASGLDNRLGETQYF. The CDR3 region has the DNA TGTGCTAGTGGTTTGGACAACCGCCTTGGAGAGACCCAGTACTTC.

J is TRBJ2-1 and V is TRBV18; 10 bases are a match to TRBD1. The CDR3 has 15 residues. Germline values: CDR1 KGHSH, CDR2 LQKENI. With V trimmed by 4 bases and J by 6 bases, 6 bases remained unmatched. CDR3 loop: CASSRRDRGGNEQFF. Written as DNA, the CDR3 is TGTGCCAGCTCACGCCGGGACAGGGGAGGCAATGAGCAGTTCTTC.

With regard to this clonotype: A clone one base away is much larger, so this may be a read error. V and J are TRBV12-3 or TRBV12-4 and TRBJ1-2; D may be TRBD1 (5 bases). V was pared by 5 bases and J by 0 bases, with 13 bases between. The CDR3 is made up of 15 amino acids. As DNA, the CDR3 is TGTGCCAGCAGTCCATCTCGGACAACTAACTATGGCTACACCTTC. Protein: CASSPSRTTNYGYTF.